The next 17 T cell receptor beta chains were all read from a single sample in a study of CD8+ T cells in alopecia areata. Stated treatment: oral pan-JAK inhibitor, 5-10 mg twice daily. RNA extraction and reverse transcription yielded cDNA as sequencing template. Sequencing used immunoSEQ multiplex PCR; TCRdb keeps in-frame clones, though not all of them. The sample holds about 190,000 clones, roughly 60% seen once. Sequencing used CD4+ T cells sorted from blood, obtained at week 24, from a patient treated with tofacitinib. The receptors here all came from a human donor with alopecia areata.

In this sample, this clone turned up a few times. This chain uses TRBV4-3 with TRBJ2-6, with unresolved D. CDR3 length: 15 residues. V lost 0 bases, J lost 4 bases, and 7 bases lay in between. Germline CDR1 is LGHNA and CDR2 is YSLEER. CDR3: CASSQESSGANVLTF. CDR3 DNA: TGCGCCAGCAGCCAAGAATCATCAGGGGCCAACGTCCTGACTTTC.

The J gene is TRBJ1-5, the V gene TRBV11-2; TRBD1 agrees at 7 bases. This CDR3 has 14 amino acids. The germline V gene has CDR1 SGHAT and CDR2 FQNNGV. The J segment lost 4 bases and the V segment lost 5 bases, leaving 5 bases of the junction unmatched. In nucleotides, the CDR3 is TGTGCCAGCAGCCCATCGACAGGGAATCAGCCCCAGCATTTT. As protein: CASSPSTGNQPQHF. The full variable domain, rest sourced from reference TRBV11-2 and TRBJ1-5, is EAGVAQSPRYKIIEKRQSVAFWCNPISGHATLYWYQQILGQGPKLLIQFQNNGVVDDSQLPKDRFSAERLKGVDSTLKIQPAKLEDSAVYLCASSPSTGNQPQHFGDGTRLSIL.

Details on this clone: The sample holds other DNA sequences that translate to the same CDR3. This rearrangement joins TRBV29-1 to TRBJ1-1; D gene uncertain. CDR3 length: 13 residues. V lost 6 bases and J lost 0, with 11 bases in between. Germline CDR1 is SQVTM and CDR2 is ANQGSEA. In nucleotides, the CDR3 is TGCAGCGTCCTACAGATAATGAACACTGAAGCTTTCTTT. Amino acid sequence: CSVLQIMNTEAFF. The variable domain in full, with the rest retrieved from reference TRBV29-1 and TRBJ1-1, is SAVISQKPSRDICQRGTSLTIQCQVDSQVTMMFWYRQQPGQSLTLIATANQGSEATYESGFVIDKFPISRPNLTFSTLTVSNMSPEDSSIYLCSVLQIMNTEAFFGQGTRLTVV.

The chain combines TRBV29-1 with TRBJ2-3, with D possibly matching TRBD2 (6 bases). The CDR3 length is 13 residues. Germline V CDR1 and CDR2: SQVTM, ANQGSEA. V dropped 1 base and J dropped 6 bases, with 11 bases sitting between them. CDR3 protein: CSVEVMGGDTQYF. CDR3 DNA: TGCAGCGTTGAAGTGATGGGGGGTGATACGCAGTATTTT.

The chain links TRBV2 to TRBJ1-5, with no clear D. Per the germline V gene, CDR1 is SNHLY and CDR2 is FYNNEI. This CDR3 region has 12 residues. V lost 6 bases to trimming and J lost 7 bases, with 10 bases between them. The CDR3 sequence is CASSLGKQPQHF. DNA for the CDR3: TGTGCCAGCAGCTTAGGGAAACAGCCCCAGCATTTT. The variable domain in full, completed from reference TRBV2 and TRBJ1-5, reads EPEVTQTPSHQVTQMGQEVILRCVPISNHLYFYWYRQILGQKVEFLVSFYNNEISEKSEIFDDQFSVERPDGSNFTLKIRSTKLEDSAMYFCASSLGKQPQHFGDGTRLSIL.

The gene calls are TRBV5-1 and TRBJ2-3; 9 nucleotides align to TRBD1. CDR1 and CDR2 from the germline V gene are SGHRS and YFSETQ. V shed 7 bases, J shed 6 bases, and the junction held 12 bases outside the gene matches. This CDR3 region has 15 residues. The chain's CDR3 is CASGAEGTGFDTQYF. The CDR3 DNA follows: TGCGCCAGCGGCGCGGAGGGGACAGGGTTCGATACGCAGTATTTT.

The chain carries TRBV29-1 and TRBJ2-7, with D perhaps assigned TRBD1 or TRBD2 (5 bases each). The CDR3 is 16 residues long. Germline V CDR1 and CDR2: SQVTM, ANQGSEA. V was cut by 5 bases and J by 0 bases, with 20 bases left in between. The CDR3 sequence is CSVQGTSTSTSYEQYF. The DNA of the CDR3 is TGCAGCGTTCAAGGGACGTCTACTTCCACCTCCTACGAGCAGTACTTC.

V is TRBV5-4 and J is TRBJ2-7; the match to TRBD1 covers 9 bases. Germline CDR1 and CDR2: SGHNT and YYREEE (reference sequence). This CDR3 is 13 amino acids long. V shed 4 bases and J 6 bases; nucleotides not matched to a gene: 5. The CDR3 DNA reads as TGTGCCAGCAGCGTGGACAGGGGAGGCGAGCAGTACTTC. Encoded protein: CASSVDRGGEQYF.

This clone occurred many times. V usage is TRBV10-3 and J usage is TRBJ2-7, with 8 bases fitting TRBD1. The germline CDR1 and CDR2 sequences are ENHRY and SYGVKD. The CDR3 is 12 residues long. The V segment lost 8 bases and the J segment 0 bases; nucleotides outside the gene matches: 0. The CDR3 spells CAIGQGSYEQYF. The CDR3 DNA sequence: TGTGCCATCGGACAGGGCTCCTACGAGCAGTACTTC.

For the CDR3, the DNA is TGTGCCCACGGGTATTCACCCCTCCACTTT. It is translated as CAHGYSPLHF. This chain uses TRBV30 with TRBJ1-6; D unresolved. CDR1 and CDR2 from the germline V gene are GTSNPN and SVGIG (reference sequence). The CDR3 loop spans 10 amino acids. Trimming cost V 8 bases and J 8 bases, with 7 bases left between them.

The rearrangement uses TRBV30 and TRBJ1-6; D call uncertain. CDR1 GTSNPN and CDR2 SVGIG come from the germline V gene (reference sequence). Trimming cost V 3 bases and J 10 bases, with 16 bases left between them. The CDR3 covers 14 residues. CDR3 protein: CAWRFDGMASPLHF. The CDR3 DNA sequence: TGTGCCTGGAGATTCGACGGTATGGCGTCACCCCTCCACTTT.

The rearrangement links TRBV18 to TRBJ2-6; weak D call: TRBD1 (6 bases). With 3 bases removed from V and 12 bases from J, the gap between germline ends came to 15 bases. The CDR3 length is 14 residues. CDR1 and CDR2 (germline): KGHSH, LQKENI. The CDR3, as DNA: TGTGCCAGCTCACCTCAGGGGACCCAGAGCGTCCTGACTTTC. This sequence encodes CASSPQGTQSVLTF. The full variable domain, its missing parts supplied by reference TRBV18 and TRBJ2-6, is NAGVMQNPRHLVRRRGQEARLRCSPMKGHSHVYWYRQLPEEGLKFMVYLQKENIIDESGMPKERFSAEFPKEGPSILRIQQVVRGDSAAYFCASSPQGTQSVLTFGAGSRLTVL.

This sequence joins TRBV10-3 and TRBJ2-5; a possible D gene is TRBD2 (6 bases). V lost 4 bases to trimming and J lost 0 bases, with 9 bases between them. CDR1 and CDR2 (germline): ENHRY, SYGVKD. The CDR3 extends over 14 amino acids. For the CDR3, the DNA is TGTGCCATCAGTGCCACGGGGGACCAAGAGACCCAGTACTTC. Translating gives CAISATGDQETQYF.

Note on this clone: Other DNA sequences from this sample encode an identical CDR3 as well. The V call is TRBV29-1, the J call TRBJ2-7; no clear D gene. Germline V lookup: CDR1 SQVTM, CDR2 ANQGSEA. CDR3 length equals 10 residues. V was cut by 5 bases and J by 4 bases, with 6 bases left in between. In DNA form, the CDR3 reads TGCAGCGTTTCAGATTACGAGCAGTACTTC. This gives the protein CSVSDYEQYF.

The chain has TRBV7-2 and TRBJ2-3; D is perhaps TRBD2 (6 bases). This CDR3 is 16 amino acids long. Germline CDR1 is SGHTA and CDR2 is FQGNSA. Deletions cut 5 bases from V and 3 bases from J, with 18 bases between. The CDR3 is CASSPRRLGGTDTQYF. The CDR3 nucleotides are TGTGCCAGCAGCCCCCGCAGGTTGGGGGGAACAGATACGCAGTATTTT.

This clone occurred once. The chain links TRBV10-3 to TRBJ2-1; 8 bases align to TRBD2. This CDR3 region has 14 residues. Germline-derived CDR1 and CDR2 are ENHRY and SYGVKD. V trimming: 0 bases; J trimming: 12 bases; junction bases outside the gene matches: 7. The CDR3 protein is CAISESGLAGWQFF. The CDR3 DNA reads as TGTGCCATCAGTGAGTCGGGGCTAGCGGGCTGGCAGTTCTTC.

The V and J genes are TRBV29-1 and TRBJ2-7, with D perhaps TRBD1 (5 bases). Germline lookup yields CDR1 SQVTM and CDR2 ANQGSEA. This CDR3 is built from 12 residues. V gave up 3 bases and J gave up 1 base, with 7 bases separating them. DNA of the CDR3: TGCAGCGTTGACCAGGGATCCTACGAGCAGTACTTC. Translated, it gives CSVDQGSYEQYF.